This is a list of T cell receptor beta chains from one sample in a study of shared clonotypes between healthy human individuals. Measured with immunoSEQ multiplex PCR; TCRdb has only the in-frame clones, and not every one. Among some 2.1 million clones listed, roughly 95% were seen once. Sequencing was done on a sample of naive CD8+ T cells from PBMCs. The receptor set was obtained from a young man in good health. Some clones in this sample may be carry-over from other donors' samples. Each CDR3 is given with its conserved first and last residue. Each record gives: D gene, V gene, clone size, J gene, CDR3 DNA, CDR3 protein. D genes are given only for firm matches. Clone size is shown for a subset of rows, as once, few, many or a class of expanded clone.

>.|TRBV7-8|.|TRBJ2-5
TGTGCCAGCAGCCCCGAGCTCGCAGGGCCGAGGGAGACCCAGTACTTC
CASSPELAGPRETQYF
>TRBD2|TRBV19|.|TRBJ2-7
TGTGCCAGTAGGGAACTAGCGGGGTCCTACGAGCAGTACTTC
CASRELAGSYEQYF
>TRBD2|TRBV5-1|.|TRBJ2-7
TGCGCCAGCAGCTTGGCCTTCGGACTAGCGCAGTACGAGCAGTACTTC
CASSLAFGLAQYEQYF
>TRBD1|TRBV28|.|TRBJ2-7
TGTGCCAGCAGCCCGGGGACAGGGGGATACGAGCAGTACTTC
CASSPGTGGYEQYF
>TRBD1|TRBV28|.|TRBJ2-7
TGTGCCAGCAATTTCAAGGACCGGGACAGTCCTATCTACGAGCAGTACTTC
CASNFKDRDSPIYEQYF
>.|TRBV5-1|.|TRBJ2-7
TGCGCCAGCAGCCCGGGGACGGCGGGCATCTACGAGCAGTACTTC
CASSPGTAGIYEQYF
>.|TRBV5-6|.|TRBJ1-2
TGTGCCAGCAGCTTGCCGGGGGCCAGCTATGGCTACACCTTC
CASSLPGASYGYTF
>TRBD1|TRBV9|.|TRBJ2-1
TGTGCCAGCAGCGGGACAGGGGGGGCCGATGAGCAGTTCTTC
CASSGTGGADEQFF
>TRBD2|TRBV7-9|.|TRBJ2-7
TGTGCCAGCAGCTTAGACCCCAGCGGGAGTAATTACGAGCAGTACTTC
CASSLDPSGSNYEQYF
>.|TRBV9|.|TRBJ2-3
TGTGCCAGCAGCGTAGCGTCCAGGAGTGCAGATACGCAGTATTTT
CASSVASRSADTQYF
>TRBD1|TRBV2|once|TRBJ2-7
TGTGCCAGTAACCGGGACAGCGTCTCCTACGAGCAGTACTTC
CASNRDSVSYEQYF
>.|TRBV4-1|.|TRBJ2-7
TGCGCCAGCAGCCACCTCAACGGATCCCACGAGCAGTACTTC
CASSHLNGSHEQYF
>TRBD2|TRBV28|.|TRBJ2-3
TGTGCCAGCAGTTCAACCCTTTACTTCGCGGGAGCTGGAGATACGCAGTATTTT
CASSSTLYFAGAGDTQYF
>.|TRBV25-1|.|TRBJ2-7
TGTGCCAGCAGTGAATTTTTGACCCCGACTTACGAGCAGTACTTC
CASSEFLTPTYEQYF
>TRBD1|TRBV19|.|TRBJ2-5
TGTGCCAGTAGTGATTCCCGGGACAGCCAAGAGACCCAGTACTTC
CASSDSRDSQETQYF
>TRBD2|TRBV5-8|.|TRBJ2-1
TGTGCCAGCAGTCTGACTAGCGGGGGAGCCTACAATGAGCAGTTCTTC
CASSLTSGGAYNEQFF
>TRBD1|TRBV7-2|.|TRBJ2-5
TGTGCCAGCAGGGACAGGAGCCAAGAGACCCAGTACTTC
CASRDRSQETQYF
>.|TRBV7-9|.|TRBJ2-6
TGTGCCAGCAGCCGAAGTACATCTGGGGCCAACGTCCTGACTTTC
CASSRSTSGANVLTF
>TRBD2|TRBV6-5|.|TRBJ2-7
TGTGCCAGCAGTTCCTTCCGCGGACTAGCGGGAGACGAGCAGTACTTC
CASSSFRGLAGDEQYF